This TCR beta chain was obtained from a study of blood T cell repertoires in COVID-19. Profiling relied on immunoSEQ multiplex PCR, and the TCRdb table lists in-frame clones only, not all of them. The sample includes about 200,000 clones, just under 85% seen only once; the top ten take approximately 7.2%. V lost 0 bases and J lost 1; bases outside the gene matches: 6. This CDR3 has 17 amino acids. CDR1 and CDR2 (germline): SGDLS, YYNGEE. This clonotype was obtained from a human donor with acute or convalescent COVID-19. The donor label of this sample is uncertain. This chain links TRBV9 with TRBJ2-2; 7 bases align to TRBD2. The sequencing sample was made of peripheral blood. The CDR3 region is CASSVGILAMNTGELFF. The CDR3 coding sequence is TGTGCCAGCAGCGTAGGGATACTAGCGATGAACACCGGGGAGCTGTTTTTT.